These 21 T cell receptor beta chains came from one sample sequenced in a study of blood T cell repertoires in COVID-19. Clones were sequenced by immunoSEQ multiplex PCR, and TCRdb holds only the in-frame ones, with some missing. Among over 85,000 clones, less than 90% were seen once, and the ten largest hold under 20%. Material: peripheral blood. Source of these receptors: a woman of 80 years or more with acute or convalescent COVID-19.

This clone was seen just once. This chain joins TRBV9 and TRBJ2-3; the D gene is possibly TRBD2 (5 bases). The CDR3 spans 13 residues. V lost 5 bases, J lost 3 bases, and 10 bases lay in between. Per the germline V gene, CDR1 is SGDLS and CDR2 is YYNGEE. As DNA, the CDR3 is TGTGCCAGCAGAGCGGTAGGAACAGATACGCAGTATTTT. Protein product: CASRAVGTDTQYF.

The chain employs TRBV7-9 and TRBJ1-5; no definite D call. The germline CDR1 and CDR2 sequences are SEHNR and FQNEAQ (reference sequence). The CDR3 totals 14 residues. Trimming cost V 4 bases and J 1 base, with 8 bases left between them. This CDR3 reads CASSSGRSNQPQHF. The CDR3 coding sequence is TGTGCCAGCAGCTCAGGCAGAAGCAATCAGCCCCAGCATTTT. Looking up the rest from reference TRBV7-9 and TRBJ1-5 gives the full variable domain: DTGVSQNPRHKITKRGQNVTFRCDPISEHNRLYWYRQTLGQGPEFLTYFQNEAQLEKSRLLSDRFSAERPKGSFSTLEIQRTEQGDSAMYLCASSSGRSNQPQHFGDGTRLSIL.

The CDR3 DNA is TGTGCCAGCAGTGAAGGGGTTAGGCAGGGCCTTCCTTCCTACGAGCAGTACTTC. This translates into CASSEGVRQGLPSYEQYF. The genes are TRBV27 and TRBJ2-7, with D perhaps matching TRBD1 (5 bases). The germline V gene has CDR1 MNHEY and CDR2 SMNVEV (reference sequence). The CDR3 runs 18 residues. The germline V and J ends were trimmed by 5 bases and 1 base, with 24 bases remaining between them.

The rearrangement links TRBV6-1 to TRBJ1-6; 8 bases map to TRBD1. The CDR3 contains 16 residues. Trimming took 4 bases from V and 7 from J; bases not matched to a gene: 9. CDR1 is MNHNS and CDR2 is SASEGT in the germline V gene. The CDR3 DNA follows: TGTGCCAGCAGTGCCCACCCCGACAGGGGAAATTCACCCCTCCACTTT. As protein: CASSAHPDRGNSPLHF.

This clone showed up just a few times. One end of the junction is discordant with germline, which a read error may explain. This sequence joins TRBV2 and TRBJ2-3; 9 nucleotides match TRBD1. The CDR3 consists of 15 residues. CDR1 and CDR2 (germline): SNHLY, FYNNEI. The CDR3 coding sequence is TGTGCCAGCAGCGAAGGACAGGGGAGCACAGATACGCAGTATTTT. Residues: CASSEGQGSTDTQYF.

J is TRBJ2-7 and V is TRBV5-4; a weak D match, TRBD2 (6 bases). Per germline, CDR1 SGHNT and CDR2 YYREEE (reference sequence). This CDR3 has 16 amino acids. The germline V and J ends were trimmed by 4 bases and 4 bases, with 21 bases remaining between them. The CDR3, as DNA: TGTGCCAGCAGCCGCGGGGTTGGGGGGATCACATACGAGCAGTACTTC. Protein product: CASSRGVGGITYEQYF. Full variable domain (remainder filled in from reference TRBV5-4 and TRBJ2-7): ETGVTQSPTHLIKTRGQQVTLRCSSQSGHNTVSWYQQALGQGPQFIFQYYREEENGRGNFPPRFSGLQFPNYSSELNVNALELDDSALYLCASSRGVGGITYEQYFGPGTRLTVT.

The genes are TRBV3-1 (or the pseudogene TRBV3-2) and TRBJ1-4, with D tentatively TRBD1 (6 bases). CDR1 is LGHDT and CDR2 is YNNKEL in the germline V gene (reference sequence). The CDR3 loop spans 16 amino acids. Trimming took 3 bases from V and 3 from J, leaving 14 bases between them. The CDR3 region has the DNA TGTGCCAGCAGCCATGGGGGGGGCGCGGCTAATGAAAAACTGTTTTTT. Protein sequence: CASSHGGGAANEKLFF.

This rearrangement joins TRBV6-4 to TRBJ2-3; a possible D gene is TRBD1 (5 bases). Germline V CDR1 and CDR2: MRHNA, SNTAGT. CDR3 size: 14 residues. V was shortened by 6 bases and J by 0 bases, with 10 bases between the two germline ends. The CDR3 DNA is TGTGCCAGCAGGGAAGACAGTAGCACAGATACGCAGTATTTT. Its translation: CASREDSSTDTQYF.

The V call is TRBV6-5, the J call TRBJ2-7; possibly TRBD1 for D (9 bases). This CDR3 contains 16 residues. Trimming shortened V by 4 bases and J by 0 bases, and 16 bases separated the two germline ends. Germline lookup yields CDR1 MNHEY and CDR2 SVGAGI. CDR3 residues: CASSLAGQGRSYEQYF. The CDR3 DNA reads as TGTGCCAGCAGTTTAGCGGGACAGGGACGCTCCTACGAGCAGTACTTC.

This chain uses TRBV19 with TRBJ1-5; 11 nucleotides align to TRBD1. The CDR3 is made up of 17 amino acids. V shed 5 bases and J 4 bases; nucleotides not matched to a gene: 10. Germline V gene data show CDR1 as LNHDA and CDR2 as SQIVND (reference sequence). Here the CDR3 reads CASSAWTGGFRNQPQHF. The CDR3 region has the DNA TGTGCCAGTAGTGCTTGGACAGGGGGCTTTCGAAATCAGCCCCAGCATTTT.

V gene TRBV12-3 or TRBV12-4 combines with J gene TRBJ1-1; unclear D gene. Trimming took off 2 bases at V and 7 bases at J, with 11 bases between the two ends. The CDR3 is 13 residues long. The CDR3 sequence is CASSLLTGNEAFF. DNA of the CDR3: TGTGCCAGCAGTTTATTAACGGGAAATGAAGCTTTCTTT.

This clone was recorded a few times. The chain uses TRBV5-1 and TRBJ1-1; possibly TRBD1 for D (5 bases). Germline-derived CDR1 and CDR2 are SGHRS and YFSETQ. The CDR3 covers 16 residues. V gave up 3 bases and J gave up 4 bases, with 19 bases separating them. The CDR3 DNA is TGCGCCAGCAGCTCCCTCTCGGGGGGTCGGGGCACTGAAGCTTTCTTT. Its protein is CASSSLSGGRGTEAFF.

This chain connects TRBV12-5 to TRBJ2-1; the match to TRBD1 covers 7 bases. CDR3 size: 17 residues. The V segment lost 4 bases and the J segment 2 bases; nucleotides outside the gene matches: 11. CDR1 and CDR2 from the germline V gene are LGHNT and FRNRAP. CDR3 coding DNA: TGTGCTAGTGGTTACCACCGACAGGGATGGCCCTACAATGAGCAGTTCTTC. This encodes CASGYHRQGWPYNEQFF.

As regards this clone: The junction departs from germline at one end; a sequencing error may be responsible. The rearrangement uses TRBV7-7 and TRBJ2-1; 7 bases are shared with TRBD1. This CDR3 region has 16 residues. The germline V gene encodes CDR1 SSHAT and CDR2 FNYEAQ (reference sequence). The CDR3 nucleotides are TGTGCTAGCAGCTTAGCGTGGGGACAGTCCTACAATGAGCAGTTCTTC. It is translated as CASSLAWGQSYNEQFF.

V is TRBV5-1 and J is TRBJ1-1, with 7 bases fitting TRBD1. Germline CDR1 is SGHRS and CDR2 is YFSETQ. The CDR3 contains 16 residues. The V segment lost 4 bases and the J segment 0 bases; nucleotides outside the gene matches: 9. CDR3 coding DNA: TGCGCCAGCAGCGGACCGACAGGGACTCTGAACACTGAAGCTTTCTTT. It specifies CASSGPTGTLNTEAFF.

CDR3 in amino acids: CASSQEKGLFFTDTQYF. The CDR3 DNA sequence: TGTGCCAGCAGCCAGGAAAAGGGACTGTTTTTCACAGATACGCAGTATTTT. The chain is built from TRBV4-2 and TRBJ2-3, with D perhaps TRBD2 (6 bases). The CDR3 has 17 residues. V lost 3 bases to trimming and J lost 2 bases, with 18 bases between them. Germline V CDR1 and CDR2: LGHNA, YNFKEQ.

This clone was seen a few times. The DNA for the CDR3 is TGTGCCAGCAGCTTAGCAACAGGGGGCCGGTATGGCTACACCTTC. Its translation is CASSLATGGRYGYTF. This chain links TRBV7-9 with TRBJ1-2, with 9 bases aligning to TRBD1. There are 15 residues in the CDR3. Germline V gives CDR1 SEHNR, CDR2 FQNEAQ (reference sequence). With V trimmed by 0 bases and J by 5 bases, 4 bases remained unmatched.

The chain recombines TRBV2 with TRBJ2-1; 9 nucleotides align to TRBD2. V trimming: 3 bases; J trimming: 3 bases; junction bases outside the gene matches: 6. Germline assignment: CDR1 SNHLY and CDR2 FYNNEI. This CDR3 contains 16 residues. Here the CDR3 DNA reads TGTGCCAGCAGTGACCTCCTAGCGGGGAACTACAATGAGCAGTTCTTC. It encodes CASSDLLAGNYNEQFF.

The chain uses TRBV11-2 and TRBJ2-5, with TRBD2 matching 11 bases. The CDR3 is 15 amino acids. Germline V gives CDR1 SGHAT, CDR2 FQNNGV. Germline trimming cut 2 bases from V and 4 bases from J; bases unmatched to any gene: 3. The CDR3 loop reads CASSLIAGGGETQYF. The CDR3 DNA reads TGTGCCAGCAGCTTAATAGCGGGGGGGGGAGAGACCCAGTACTTC.

The CDR3 reads CASSQDMSGGLGTQYF. The CDR3 DNA reads TGCGCCAGCAGCCAAGATATGTCGGGGGGGCTTGGTACGCAGTATTTT. This chain uses TRBV4-1 with TRBJ2-3, with 8 bases matching TRBD2. Per germline, CDR1 MGHRA and CDR2 YSYEKL. This CDR3 contains 16 residues. After removal of 0 bases from V and 8 bases from J, the junction contained 10 bases not matched to a gene.

The CDR3 bases are TGTGCCAGCAGCTTAGATCGGGGACTAGCGGAGGGTTCCTACGAGCAGTACTTC. Protein: CASSLDRGLAEGSYEQYF. The chain has TRBV11-2 and TRBJ2-7; 11 bases map to TRBD2. CDR3 length: 18 residues. CDR1 is SGHAT, CDR2 FQNNGV, per germline. The J segment lost 1 base and the V segment lost 0 bases, leaving 8 bases of the junction unmatched.